This is a list of T cell receptor beta chains from one sample in a study of OX40 agonist ivuxolimab in advanced cancers. This table comes from immunoSEQ multiplex PCR, and its TCRdb copy is limited to in-frame clones, with some not included. The top ten clones hold almost 6% of a sample with tens of thousands of clones, 85% of them seen once. Specimen: CD4+ or CD8+ T cells sorted from blood, collected in a trial of the OX40 agonist ivuxolimab. These receptors all stem from an adult with an advanced solid tumor such as melanoma, head and neck, liver or kidney cancer. Both conserved end residues are part of each CDR3. Fields, in order: J gene, V gene, D gene, clone size, CDR3 protein, CDR3 DNA. The D gene is left open where the match is weak. Clone size is shown for a subset of rows, as once, few, many or a class of expanded clone.

j_call: TRBJ2-3
v_call: TRBV19
d_call: .
clone_size: .
cdr3_aa: CASSPSTSTDTQYF
cdr3_nt: TGTGCCAGTAGTCCCTCAACTAGCACAGATACGCAGTATTTT

j_call: TRBJ1-2
v_call: TRBV11-2
d_call: TRBD1
clone_size: .
cdr3_aa: CASSSGQGINYGYTF
cdr3_nt: TGTGCCAGCAGCTCTGGACAGGGGATTAACTATGGCTACACCTTC

j_call: TRBJ1-1
v_call: TRBV6-6
d_call: TRBD1
clone_size: .
cdr3_aa: CASSLWDRGDTEAFF
cdr3_nt: TGTGCCAGCAGTTTGTGGGACAGAGGGGACACTGAAGCTTTCTTT

j_call: TRBJ1-5
v_call: TRBV28
d_call: .
clone_size: .
cdr3_aa: CASSPQRGGGNQPQHF
cdr3_nt: TGTGCCAGCAGCCCCCAGAGAGGGGGAGGCAATCAGCCCCAGCATTTT

j_call: TRBJ1-2
v_call: TRBV6-1
d_call: .
clone_size: .
cdr3_aa: CASSEGHIAGSGHYGYTF
cdr3_nt: TGTGCCAGCAGTGAAGGGCATATAGCGGGCTCCGGACACTATGGCTACACCTTC

j_call: TRBJ2-5
v_call: TRBV7-9
d_call: .
clone_size: few
cdr3_aa: CASSLPSGVQETQYF
cdr3_nt: TGTGCCAGCAGCTTACCCTCCGGGGTGCAAGAGACCCAGTACTTC

j_call: TRBJ2-2
v_call: TRBV27
d_call: TRBD1
clone_size: .
cdr3_aa: CASRGGQGAFWAGELFF
cdr3_nt: TGTGCCAGCAGGGGGGGCCAGGGGGCTTTTTGGGCCGGGGAGCTGTTTTTT

j_call: TRBJ1-2
v_call: TRBV28
d_call: .
clone_size: .
cdr3_aa: CASSLLRQTSLLADYGYTF
cdr3_nt: TGTGCCAGCAGTTTACTCAGGCAGACTAGTTTATTGGCCGACTATGGCTACACCTTC

j_call: TRBJ1-5
v_call: TRBV27
d_call: TRBD1
clone_size: .
cdr3_aa: CASSLKGARRNQPQHF
cdr3_nt: TGTGCCAGCAGTTTAAAGGGGGCGCGTAGGAATCAGCCCCAGCATTTT

j_call: TRBJ2-4
v_call: TRBV27
d_call: .
clone_size: .
cdr3_aa: CASKGGGRTNIQYF
cdr3_nt: TGTGCCAGCAAGGGGGGCGGGCGTACTAACATTCAGTACTTC

j_call: TRBJ2-3
v_call: TRBV6-5
d_call: .
clone_size: .
cdr3_aa: CASSRRQGSQYF
cdr3_nt: TGTGCCAGCAGCCGAAGGCAGGGCTCGCAGTATTTT

j_call: TRBJ2-3
v_call: TRBV28
d_call: .
clone_size: .
cdr3_aa: CASSREGDTQYF
cdr3_nt: TGTGCCAGCAGCCGCGAGGGGGATACGCAGTATTTT

j_call: TRBJ2-1
v_call: TRBV28
d_call: TRBD2
clone_size: once
cdr3_aa: CASSLGLAGVIYNEQFF
cdr3_nt: TGTGCCAGCAGCCTGGGACTAGCGGGAGTAATTTACAATGAGCAGTTCTTC

j_call: TRBJ1-5
v_call: TRBV28
d_call: .
clone_size: .
cdr3_aa: CASSPTYRAGQPQHF
cdr3_nt: TGTGCCAGCAGCCCAACATACAGGGCTGGGCAGCCCCAGCATTTT

j_call: TRBJ2-5
v_call: TRBV5-5
d_call: TRBD1
clone_size: .
cdr3_aa: CASSYTGAAGRETQYF
cdr3_nt: TGTGCCAGCAGTTATACAGGGGCCGCGGGCAGAGAGACCCAGTACTTC

j_call: TRBJ2-1
v_call: TRBV18
d_call: .
clone_size: .
cdr3_aa: CASSYGDSAYNEQFF
cdr3_nt: TGTGCCAGCTCTTACGGGGATTCGGCCTACAATGAGCAGTTCTTC

j_call: TRBJ1-2
v_call: TRBV28
d_call: .
clone_size: .
cdr3_aa: CASSLVTGGVGYTF
cdr3_nt: TGTGCCAGCAGTTTAGTGACAGGTGGGGTAGGCTACACCTTC

j_call: TRBJ1-2
v_call: TRBV29-1
d_call: TRBD1
clone_size: few
cdr3_aa: CSVQQGALRGYTF
cdr3_nt: TGCAGCGTTCAACAGGGGGCTCTGAGGGGCTACACCTTC

j_call: TRBJ1-2
v_call: TRBV11-2
d_call: TRBD1
clone_size: .
cdr3_aa: CASSLARTGLFGYTF
cdr3_nt: TGTGCCAGCAGCTTAGCGCGGACAGGGCTGTTTGGCTACACCTTC

j_call: TRBJ2-5
v_call: TRBV28
d_call: TRBD1
clone_size: .
cdr3_aa: CASREDPGQFFQETQYF
cdr3_nt: TGTGCCAGCAGAGAAGACCCGGGACAGTTCTTCCAAGAGACCCAGTACTTC

j_call: TRBJ1-2
v_call: TRBV6-5
d_call: .
clone_size: .
cdr3_aa: CASSDSSPRGYTF
cdr3_nt: TGTGCCAGCAGCGATTCCTCTCCGAGGGGCTACACCTTC

j_call: TRBJ2-7
v_call: TRBV7-9
d_call: TRBD1
clone_size: .
cdr3_aa: CASSLGQGVIEQYF
cdr3_nt: TGTGCCAGCAGCTTAGGACAGGGGGTTATCGAGCAGTACTTC

j_call: TRBJ2-1
v_call: TRBV5-5
d_call: .
clone_size: .
cdr3_aa: CASSLVWVEQFF
cdr3_nt: TGTGCCAGCAGCTTGGTGTGGGTTGAGCAGTTCTTC

j_call: TRBJ2-1
v_call: TRBV28
d_call: .
clone_size: .
cdr3_aa: CASSSPGQRSSYNEQFF
cdr3_nt: TGTGCCAGCAGTTCCCCAGGGCAGCGGAGCTCCTACAATGAGCAGTTCTTC

j_call: TRBJ1-1
v_call: TRBV28
d_call: .
clone_size: .
cdr3_aa: CASSSPGPTEAFF
cdr3_nt: TGTGCCAGCAGTTCCCCTGGGCCCACTGAAGCTTTCTTT

j_call: TRBJ2-1
v_call: TRBV6-1
d_call: TRBD1
clone_size: .
cdr3_aa: CASSTGTGSYNEQFF
cdr3_nt: TGTGCCAGCAGTACCGGGACAGGTTCCTACAATGAGCAGTTCTTC

j_call: TRBJ2-5
v_call: TRBV6-6
d_call: .
clone_size: .
cdr3_aa: CASSYSREETQYF
cdr3_nt: TGTGCCAGCAGTTACTCCAGAGAAGAGACCCAGTACTTC

j_call: TRBJ1-6
v_call: TRBV29-1
d_call: .
clone_size: .
cdr3_aa: CSLGSSYNSPLHF
cdr3_nt: TGCAGCCTTGGGAGCTCCTATAATTCACCCCTCCACTTT

j_call: TRBJ1-1
v_call: TRBV6-6
d_call: .
clone_size: .
cdr3_aa: CASSHPLTEAFF
cdr3_nt: TGTGCCAGCAGTCACCCGTTGACTGAAGCTTTCTTT

j_call: TRBJ2-7
v_call: TRBV7-2
d_call: .
clone_size: .
cdr3_aa: CASSRIGYEQYF
cdr3_nt: TGTGCCAGCAGCCGGATTGGCTACGAGCAGTACTTC

j_call: TRBJ2-7
v_call: TRBV19
d_call: TRBD2
clone_size: .
cdr3_aa: CASSNLLAEGYEQYF
cdr3_nt: TGTGCCAGTAGTAACCTGCTAGCGGAAGGTTACGAGCAGTACTTC

j_call: TRBJ2-5
v_call: TRBV2
d_call: .
clone_size: .
cdr3_aa: CASRQDSRRLETQYF
cdr3_nt: TGTGCCAGCCGACAGGACTCACGGAGGTTGGAGACCCAGTACTTC

j_call: TRBJ2-7
v_call: TRBV19
d_call: TRBD2
clone_size: .
cdr3_aa: CASSSGRTVDEQYF
cdr3_nt: TGTGCCAGTAGTAGCGGGAGAACTGTCGACGAGCAGTACTTC

j_call: TRBJ2-1
v_call: TRBV6-5
d_call: TRBD2
clone_size: .
cdr3_aa: CASSKRLANEQFF
cdr3_nt: TGTGCCAGCAGTAAACGACTAGCAAATGAGCAGTTCTTC

j_call: TRBJ2-3
v_call: TRBV30
d_call: TRBD2
clone_size: .
cdr3_aa: CAWSDAGGYTDTQYF
cdr3_nt: TGTGCCTGGAGTGATGCGGGAGGGTACACAGATACGCAGTATTTT

j_call: TRBJ1-5
v_call: TRBV10-2
d_call: TRBD1
clone_size: few
cdr3_aa: CASRLGQGNQPQHF
cdr3_nt: TGCGCCAGCAGGCTGGGACAGGGCAATCAGCCCCAGCATTTT

j_call: TRBJ2-5
v_call: TRBV5-4
d_call: .
clone_size: .
cdr3_aa: CASSLQGPAETQYF
cdr3_nt: TGTGCCAGCAGTCTTCAAGGCCCGGCTGAGACCCAGTACTTC

j_call: TRBJ2-6
v_call: TRBV10-2
d_call: .
clone_size: .
cdr3_aa: CASSLPPGVSSGANVLTF
cdr3_nt: TGCGCCAGCAGTTTACCTCCGGGGGTCAGCTCTGGGGCCAACGTCCTGACTTTC

j_call: TRBJ2-1
v_call: TRBV7-8
d_call: .
clone_size: .
cdr3_aa: CASSPPGSIGFF
cdr3_nt: TGTGCCAGCAGCCCCCCCGGGTCTATCGGGTTCTTC

j_call: TRBJ2-5
v_call: TRBV7-9
d_call: .
clone_size: .
cdr3_aa: CASSRNQETQYF
cdr3_nt: TGTGCCAGCAGCCGCAACCAAGAGACCCAGTACTTC

j_call: TRBJ1-6
v_call: TRBV30
d_call: .
clone_size: .
cdr3_aa: CAWRGGFSGNSPLHF
cdr3_nt: TGTGCCTGGAGAGGTGGGTTCTCGGGGAATTCACCCCTCCACTTT

j_call: TRBJ2-3
v_call: TRBV28
d_call: .
clone_size: .
cdr3_aa: CASLEQGRTDTQYF
cdr3_nt: TGTGCCAGCTTGGAACAGGGTAGGACAGATACGCAGTATTTT

j_call: TRBJ2-2
v_call: TRBV2
d_call: .
clone_size: .
cdr3_aa: CASDRGAGELFF
cdr3_nt: TGTGCCAGCGATAGGGGGGCTGGGGAGCTGTTTTTT

j_call: TRBJ1-5
v_call: TRBV7-9
d_call: TRBD1
clone_size: few
cdr3_aa: CASSPIRAQGAGQPQHF
cdr3_nt: TGTGCCAGCAGTCCCATAAGGGCACAGGGGGCAGGGCAGCCCCAGCATTTT

j_call: TRBJ2-5
v_call: TRBV6-5
d_call: .
clone_size: .
cdr3_aa: CASRRGSQETQYF
cdr3_nt: TGTGCCAGCAGGAGGGGCTCCCAAGAGACCCAGTACTTC